These T cell receptor beta chains were read from a single sample in a study of cytomegalovirus exposure and HLA in healthy donors. Profiling relied on immunoSEQ multiplex PCR, and the TCRdb table lists in-frame clones only, not all of them. The sample includes about 120,000 clones, 83% of them seen just once. The sample taken for sequencing was PBMCs. All receptors derive from a woman aged 40 to 49 in good health and CMV-seropositive. Both conserved end residues are part of each CDR3. The order of the fields is CDR3 length, V gene, clone size, D gene, J gene, CDR3 protein, CDR3 DNA. D genes are given only for firm matches. Not all rows give a size; the values are once, few, many and, for expanded clones, a class.

cdr3_length: 17
v_call: TRBV18
clone_size: NA
d_call: NA
j_call: TRBJ2-7
cdr3_aa: CASSPLQTSPSSYEQYF
cdr3_nt: TGTGCCAGCTCACCACTCCAAACTAGCCCAAGCTCCTACGAGCAGTACTTC

cdr3_length: 16
v_call: TRBV6-6
clone_size: NA
d_call: NA
j_call: TRBJ1-5
cdr3_aa: CASSYGAGMSNQPQHF
cdr3_nt: TGTGCCAGCAGTTACGGGGCAGGGATGAGCAATCAGCCCCAGCATTTT

cdr3_length: 14
v_call: TRBV9
clone_size: NA
d_call: NA
j_call: TRBJ1-4
cdr3_aa: CASSVAGGYEKLFF
cdr3_nt: TGTGCCAGCAGCGTAGCTGGCGGCTATGAAAAACTGTTTTTT

cdr3_length: 14
v_call: TRBV19
clone_size: NA
d_call: TRBD2
j_call: TRBJ2-7
cdr3_aa: CASSIGRGTYEQYF
cdr3_nt: TGTGCCAGTAGTATTGGGCGGGGGACCTACGAGCAGTACTTC

cdr3_length: 11
v_call: TRBV25-1
clone_size: NA
d_call: TRBD1
j_call: TRBJ2-7
cdr3_aa: CASSRDREQYF
cdr3_nt: TGTGCCAGCAGTAGGGACAGGGAGCAGTACTTC

cdr3_length: 15
v_call: TRBV29-1
clone_size: NA
d_call: TRBD2
j_call: TRBJ2-3
cdr3_aa: CSVTGTSGSTDTQYF
cdr3_nt: TGCAGCGTGACCGGGACTAGCGGGAGCACAGATACGCAGTATTTT

cdr3_length: 14
v_call: TRBV6-5
clone_size: NA
d_call: TRBD2
j_call: TRBJ2-1
cdr3_aa: CASTGTSGNNEQFF
cdr3_nt: TGTGCCAGCACCGGGACTAGCGGGAACAATGAGCAGTTCTTC

cdr3_length: 15
v_call: TRBV15
clone_size: NA
d_call: NA
j_call: TRBJ1-1
cdr3_aa: CATSGPGLMNTEAFF
cdr3_nt: TGTGCCACCAGCGGCCCGGGACTTATGAACACTGAAGCTTTCTTT

cdr3_length: 15
v_call: TRBV7-6
clone_size: NA
d_call: TRBD1
j_call: TRBJ1-2
cdr3_aa: CASSPRTGMNYGYTF
cdr3_nt: TGTGCCAGCAGCCCCCGGACAGGGATGAACTATGGCTACACCTTC

cdr3_length: 12
v_call: TRBV19
clone_size: NA
d_call: TRBD1
j_call: TRBJ2-1
cdr3_aa: CASSRGGHEQFF
cdr3_nt: TGTGCCAGTAGTCGAGGGGGCCATGAGCAGTTCTTC

cdr3_length: 14
v_call: TRBV9
clone_size: NA
d_call: NA
j_call: TRBJ1-2
cdr3_aa: CASSEPTGFGGYTF
cdr3_nt: TGTGCCAGCAGTGAACCCACAGGGTTCGGTGGCTACACCTTC

cdr3_length: 11
v_call: TRBV30
clone_size: NA
d_call: NA
j_call: TRBJ2-7
cdr3_aa: CAWEGFYEQYF
cdr3_nt: TGTGCCTGGGAGGGATTCTACGAGCAGTACTTC

cdr3_length: 16
v_call: TRBV18
clone_size: NA
d_call: TRBD2
j_call: TRBJ2-5
cdr3_aa: CASSPPSSGRRETQYF
cdr3_nt: TGTGCCAGCTCACCACCGTCCAGCGGGAGGAGGGAGACCCAGTACTTC

cdr3_length: 15
v_call: TRBV5-1
clone_size: few
d_call: TRBD2
j_call: TRBJ2-5
cdr3_aa: CASSSGLVLQETQYF
cdr3_nt: TGCGCCAGCAGCTCCGGACTAGTTTTGCAAGAGACCCAGTACTTC

cdr3_length: 15
v_call: TRBV15
clone_size: NA
d_call: TRBD1
j_call: TRBJ1-4
cdr3_aa: CATSRGVGGDEKLFF
cdr3_nt: TGTGCCACCAGCAGAGGAGTAGGGGGCGATGAAAAACTGTTTTTT

cdr3_length: 12
v_call: TRBV28
clone_size: NA
d_call: NA
j_call: TRBJ2-7
cdr3_aa: CASSTPIYEQYF
cdr3_nt: TGTGCCAGCAGTACCCCTATCTACGAGCAGTACTTC

cdr3_length: 16
v_call: TRBV9
clone_size: NA
d_call: TRBD2
j_call: TRBJ2-3
cdr3_aa: CASSVGEGGPGDTQYF
cdr3_nt: TGTGCCAGCAGCGTAGGGGAGGGAGGGCCGGGAGATACGCAGTATTTT

cdr3_length: 21
v_call: TRBV27
clone_size: NA
d_call: TRBD1
j_call: TRBJ2-2
cdr3_aa: CASSLSQRGQGTRTNTGELFF
cdr3_nt: TGTGCCAGCAGTTTATCGCAACGGGGACAGGGAACACGAACGAACACCGGGGAGCTGTTTTTT

cdr3_length: 19
v_call: TRBV6-4
clone_size: NA
d_call: TRBD2
j_call: TRBJ2-5
cdr3_aa: CASSDSASGRALLKETQYF
cdr3_nt: TGTGCCAGCAGTGACTCTGCTAGCGGGAGGGCCCTCTTAAAGGAGACCCAGTACTTC

cdr3_length: 20
v_call: TRBV15
clone_size: few
d_call: TRBD2
j_call: TRBJ2-7
cdr3_aa: CATSRDYPGLAGGSSYEQYF
cdr3_nt: TGTGCCACCAGCAGAGATTATCCGGGACTAGCGGGAGGGAGCTCCTACGAGCAGTACTTC

cdr3_length: 13
v_call: TRBV6-1
clone_size: NA
d_call: NA
j_call: TRBJ1-5
cdr3_aa: CASKNYGNQPQHF
cdr3_nt: TGTGCCAGCAAAAATTATGGCAATCAGCCCCAGCATTTT

cdr3_length: 14
v_call: TRBV14
clone_size: few
d_call: NA
j_call: TRBJ2-7
cdr3_aa: CASSPRRSSYEQYF
cdr3_nt: TGTGCCAGCAGCCCTCGAAGGAGCTCCTACGAGCAGTACTTC

cdr3_length: 15
v_call: TRBV21-1
clone_size: NA
d_call: NA
j_call: TRBJ2-5
cdr3_aa: CASSKDGSLVETQYF
cdr3_nt: TGTGCCAGCAGCAAAGATGGCTCGTTGGTGGAGACCCAGTACTTC

cdr3_length: 15
v_call: TRBV5-4
clone_size: NA
d_call: TRBD2
j_call: TRBJ2-3
cdr3_aa: CASSLFTGGSHTQYF
cdr3_nt: TGTGCCAGCAGCTTGTTTACGGGAGGTAGCCATACGCAGTATTTT

cdr3_length: 15
v_call: TRBV27
clone_size: once
d_call: TRBD2
j_call: TRBJ2-5
cdr3_aa: CASSLTSGSRETQYF
cdr3_nt: TGTGCCAGCAGTCTAACTAGCGGGAGTCGGGAGACCCAGTACTTC

cdr3_length: 15
v_call: TRBV28
clone_size: NA
d_call: NA
j_call: TRBJ1-2
cdr3_aa: CASSSPSVLGSGYTF
cdr3_nt: TGTGCCAGCAGTTCACCTTCCGTCCTCGGGTCTGGCTACACCTTC

cdr3_length: 15
v_call: TRBV4-2
clone_size: NA
d_call: TRBD1
j_call: TRBJ1-1
cdr3_aa: CASSQPTPGGTEAFF
cdr3_nt: TGTGCCAGCAGCCAACCCACGCCAGGGGGGACTGAAGCTTTCTTT

cdr3_length: 13
v_call: TRBV28
clone_size: NA
d_call: NA
j_call: TRBJ2-7
cdr3_aa: CASSLNMPYEQYF
cdr3_nt: TGTGCCAGCAGTTTAAACATGCCCTACGAGCAGTACTTC

cdr3_length: 16
v_call: TRBV4-1
clone_size: NA
d_call: TRBD1
j_call: TRBJ2-7
cdr3_aa: CASSRDSQGLNRRQYF
cdr3_nt: TGCGCCAGCAGCCGGGACAGTCAAGGACTCAATCGAAGGCAGTACTTC

cdr3_length: 12
v_call: TRBV30
clone_size: NA
d_call: NA
j_call: TRBJ1-4
cdr3_aa: CAWSRPGEKLFF
cdr3_nt: TGTGCCTGGAGTCGGCCGGGTGAAAAACTGTTTTTT